This TCR beta chain was sequenced in a study of tumor and adjacent non-tumor tissue in lung cancer (dated by TCRdb to between 2017 and 2018). Describing the broader study: Of the cohort, roughly 12 patients had adenocarcinoma, 2 had squamous cell carcinoma and 1 had small cell lung cancer. Ages among the approximately 15 patients ranged from roughly 31 to 76 years, there were roughly 10 men and 5 women, and disease was at TNM stage I to III. Bulk TCRbeta repertoires were compared between lung tumor tissue and matched distant non-tumor lung tissue obtained from around 16 lung cancer patients. Sequencing produced 130 million or so productive TCRbeta reads in total, an average of approximately 3.9 million reads per sample. A few dozen paired specimens, one tumor and one normal lung sample per patient, were profiled by TCRbeta CDR3 sequencing. The study at large found these results: Neither the sequencing platform nor unique molecular identifiers are mentioned in the methods. TCR diversity was significantly higher in younger patients, and higher tumor TCR diversity was associated with shorter overall and disease-free survival. A significantly larger cumulative share of the repertoire was made up by the top 100 clones in normal lung than in tumor tissue. Only approximately 14 patients were included in the cohort, and the need for larger samples and more detailed clinical data was noted by the authors. Peripheral blood was not sequenced, so blood TCRbeta repertoires were not examined in the lung cancer patients of the study. TCR diversity (inverse Simpson) was significantly higher in tumor than in normal lung tissue (roughly 390 vs 170, P = 0.0075, Mann-Whitney U test).

Details on this clonotype: No cognate antigen has been identified for it. No much larger clone is present one base from it, and per-base qualities are unavailable.

RNA was isolated from bulk unsorted tissue, and RNA quality was assessed with a NanoDrop ND-1000 and an Agilent 2100. The normal lung samples consisted of distant non-tumor tissue collected more than 3 cm from the tumor edge. All donors had newly diagnosed lung cancer, had not received prior chemotherapy, and were admitted for thoracic surgery in China between August and November 2014. Patients with previous radiotherapy or chemotherapy, or with another concurrent cancer, were excluded from the study. Pieces of surgical tissue measuring roughly 1-2.2 cm3 were kept in RNAlater solution and held at -80 degrees C until needed. The CDR1 and CDR2 encoded by the germline V gene are SGHRS and YFSETQ. Including cysteine and phenylalanine, the CDR3 has 16 amino acids. Of the read, only the CDR3 DNA is kept; its 48 bases are in frame from base 1. Compared with germline, V lacks 4 bases and J lacks 1 base; bases without a gene match: 9.

Library creation used multiplex PCR. The sample was run on an Illumina HiSeq 2500. TCRbeta libraries were built by three rounds of nested PCR using primers (Table S4), following protocols modified from ARM-PCR. Before sequencing, PCR products of 200-500 bp were excised from the gel and purified with the QIAquick gel extraction kit. The paper's data handling went like this. Reads were cleaned using Trimmomatic, were merged into complete CDR3 sequences using FLASH, and were assigned to V(D)J germline segments using MiTCR. VDJtools was used to compute clonal diversity as the inverse Simpson's index. A read counted as productive if the sequence was in-frame and lacked a premature stop codon. TCRdb reanalyzed the raw reads on its own, using fastp at Q25 for trimming and MiXCR for clone calling, and kept in-frame beta chains. Under each unique CDR3 protein, matching rows form one entry showing the most common genes and DNA. The V and J calls and clone size come from TCRdb's table, not from the authors' own analysis. The sample table holds about 43,000 distinct CDR3 sequences, of which 60% were seen once. Clones ranked in the top ten supply 45% to 50% of the sample.

Rearrangement joined TRBV5-1 to TRBJ2-3; 7 bases in the junction line up with TRBD1. This clonotype was sampled from a man aged 45-65 years with non-small cell lung cancer. The sample comprised distant non-tumor lung tissue. The CDR3 here reads CASSRQGPSGTDTQYF. The DNA sequence is given as TGCGCCAGCAGCCGACAGGGACCGTCTGGCACAGATACGCAGTATTTT.